This T cell receptor beta chain was sequenced for a study of blood T cell repertoires in COVID-19. As handled by the study authors: Counts of nucleated cells, estimated from reference gene primer amplification, were obtained. Generated by immunoSEQ multiplex PCR, the TCRdb table keeps only in-frame clones and is missing some. V, J and clone size reflect that table, while D and trimming were determined from the DNA. The sample records about 150,000 clones, 75% to 90% being singletons. This clonotype was obtained from a man in his forties or fifties with active COVID-19. The sequenced sample was peripheral blood.

CDR3 nucleotide sequence: TGTGCCAGCAGTCCACGGACAGGAAATTCACCCCTCCACTTT. Its protein product is CASSPRTGNSPLHF. The chain has TRBV27 and TRBJ1-6; 7 positions agree with TRBD1. Germline V lookup: CDR1 MNHEY, CDR2 SMNVEV (reference sequence). V lost 5 bases to trimming and J lost 7 bases; unmatched junction nucleotides: 5. The CDR3 has 14 amino acids.